Listed here are 15 T cell receptor beta chains from one sample, sequenced in a study of blood T cell repertoires in COVID-19. Sequencing used immunoSEQ multiplex PCR; TCRdb keeps in-frame clones, though not all of them. The sample lists a few hundred thousand clones, around 87% occurring once. Sequencing was performed on PBMCs or T cells enriched from blood (not recorded which). These receptor sequences come from a man aged 25-40 years who had recovered from COVID-19.

This chain uses TRBV6-2 or TRBV6-3 with TRBJ2-3; D is uncertain. V was pared by 5 bases and J by 2 bases, with 14 bases between. Looked up from germline, CDR1 is MNHEY and CDR2 is SVGEGT. The CDR3 runs to 15 residues. CDR3 amino acids: CASSRDFTNTDTQYF. CDR3 DNA sequence: TGTGCCAGCAGTCGCGACTTTACGAACACAGATACGCAGTATTTT.

The chain has TRBV6-4 and TRBJ1-5; the D is unclear. The CDR3 extends over 14 amino acids. From germline, CDR1 is MRHNA and CDR2 SNTAGT. V lost 6 bases to trimming and J lost 0 bases, with 9 bases between them. The CDR3 protein is CASRTPHSNQPQHF. DNA of the CDR3: TGTGCCAGCAGGACACCTCATAGCAATCAGCCCCAGCATTTT.

The chain has TRBV5-1 and TRBJ1-5, with a weak D call TRBD1 (5 bases). Trimming removed 2 bases at V and 2 bases at J, with 29 bases between. The CDR3 sequence is 21 residues long. CDR1 and CDR2 (germline): SGHRS, YFSETQ. The CDR3 is CASSFLFDTAGWGYRNQPQHF. The DNA for the CDR3 is TGCGCCAGCAGCTTCCTATTTGACACGGCGGGGTGGGGGTACCGCAATCAGCCCCAGCATTTT. The entire variable domain, with the rest obtained from reference TRBV5-1 and TRBJ1-5, is as follows: KAGVTQTPRYLIKTRGQQVTLSCSPISGHRSVSWYQQTPGQGLQFLFEYFSETQRNKGNFPGRFSGRQFSNSRSEMNVSTLELGDSALYLCASSFLFDTAGWGYRNQPQHFGDGTRLSIL.

This chain connects TRBV24-1 to TRBJ2-1; perhaps TRBD2 as D (8 bases). The V gene lost 4 bases and the J gene lost 9 bases, with 18 bases spanning the gap. This CDR3 is built from 15 residues. CDR1 is KGHDR and CDR2 is SFDVKD in the germline V gene. The CDR3 DNA sequence: TGTGCCACCAGTGACCCCGGGAGGGGGCAGGGTGAGCAGTTCTTC. It yields the protein CATSDPGRGQGEQFF.

The table lists this clone with a count of one. The gene calls are TRBV12-3 or TRBV12-4 and TRBJ2-7, with D unclear. This CDR3 spans 13 amino acids. Deletions cut 2 bases from V and 2 bases from J, with 7 bases between. The CDR3 reads CASSLTRTYEQYF. CDR3 DNA: TGTGCCAGCAGTTTAACCAGAACCTACGAGCAGTACTTC.

This sequence joins TRBV3-1 (or the pseudogene TRBV3-2) and TRBJ1-1; no reliable D call. Germline lookup yields CDR1 LGHDT and CDR2 YNNKEL (reference sequence). V lost 2 bases to trimming and J lost 2 bases, with 6 bases between them. The CDR3 is 13 residues long. Here the CDR3 DNA reads TGTGCCAGCAGCCAATCCAGAAACACTGAAGCTTTCTTT. The encoded protein is CASSQSRNTEAFF.

V gene TRBV5-1 combines with J gene TRBJ2-5, with 11 bases matching TRBD2. CDR1 is SGHRS and CDR2 is YFSETQ in the germline V gene. The CDR3 runs to 14 residues. Trimming at V came to 3 bases and at J to 5 bases, leaving 3 bases not matched to a gene. This chain's CDR3 is CASSSGTSGETQYF. DNA for the CDR3: TGCGCCAGCAGCTCCGGGACTAGCGGCGAGACCCAGTACTTC.

The J gene is TRBJ1-4, the V gene TRBV18; 7 bases are shared with TRBD1. In germline, CDR1 is KGHSH, CDR2 LQKENI. This CDR3 spans 15 amino acids. Unmatched junction bases numbered 14, after V lost 6 bases and J lost 10 bases. This CDR3 is CASSQGGTVLGKLFF. The CDR3, as DNA: TGTGCCAGCTCGCAAGGGGGGACAGTACTCGGAAAACTGTTTTTT.

Only a few counts were recorded for this clone. The chain is built from TRBV7-9 and TRBJ1-2; D unresolved. Germline V lookup: CDR1 SEHNR, CDR2 FQNEAQ (reference sequence). CDR3 size: 13 residues. The ends were cut back, 0 bases at V and 2 bases at J, with 4 bases in the middle. CDR3 sequence reads: CASSLAHNYGYTF. CDR3 coding DNA: TGTGCCAGCAGCTTAGCACACAACTATGGCTACACCTTC.

This clone appeared a single time. The chain employs TRBV7-2 and TRBJ2-3, with D unclear. The CDR3 runs to 12 residues. V was shortened by 5 bases and J by 6 bases, with 9 bases between the two germline ends. Germline V gene lookup returns CDR1 SGHTA and CDR2 FQGNSA. The CDR3 is CASSPRVDTQYF. In nucleotides, the CDR3 is TGTGCCAGCAGCCCCCGTGTGGATACGCAGTATTTT.

This clone was seen once. This chain joins TRBV6-5 and TRBJ1-2; D remains ambiguous. Between the trimmed V and J ends, which lost 5 bases and 8 bases, there was a span of 15 bases. The CDR3 contains 13 residues. In germline, CDR1 is MNHEY, CDR2 SVGAGI. The CDR3: CASSTAPRGGYTF. In nucleotides, the CDR3 is TGTGCCAGCAGTACCGCCCCACGGGGAGGCTACACCTTC.

This chain connects TRBV4-1 to TRBJ2-3; 10 bases line up with TRBD2. The ends lost 3 bases at V and 3 bases at J; junction bases unmatched: 3. Germline loops: CDR1 MGHRA, CDR2 YSYEKL. The CDR3 consists of 15 residues. The DNA for the CDR3 is TGCGCCAGCAGCCAGGGACTAGCGACTACAGATACGCAGTATTTT. It specifies CASSQGLATTDTQYF.

The chain employs TRBV4-1 and TRBJ1-1; D is possibly TRBD1 (6 bases). V was shortened by 4 bases and J by 6 bases, with 15 bases between the two germline ends. Germline-derived CDR1 and CDR2 are MGHRA and YSYEKL. CDR3 length equals 14 residues. The CDR3 DNA sequence: TGCGCCAGCAGCCCCGGGCCAGGGGCCCCTGAAGCTTTCTTT. Protein sequence: CASSPGPGAPEAFF.

The rearrangement joins TRBV25-1 to TRBJ2-2, with a tentative D call TRBD1 (5 bases). This CDR3 region has 13 residues. Deletions cut 2 bases from V and 4 bases from J, with 5 bases between. Germline V gene lookup returns CDR1 MGHDK and CDR2 SYGVNS. The CDR3 region is CASSEGATGELFF. For the CDR3, the DNA is TGTGCCAGCAGTGAAGGGGCCACCGGGGAGCTGTTTTTT.

V is TRBV3-1 (or the pseudogene TRBV3-2) and J is TRBJ1-2; 7 bases map to TRBD1. The germline CDR1 and CDR2 sequences are LGHDT and YNNKEL (reference sequence). The CDR3 runs 15 residues. The V and J ends lost 6 bases and 4 bases, in that order; junction bases with no gene match: 11. The CDR3 DNA reads as TGTGCCAGCAGTCTCACAGGGACAGCCCCCTATGGCTACACCTTC. Its protein product is CASSLTGTAPYGYTF.